This T cell receptor (beta chain) was captured in a study of shared clonotypes between healthy human individuals. General study findings and limits: Represented diversity (both genetic and exposure-history) was limited by the small number of donors.

The method was immunoSEQ multiplex PCR; TCRdb's version includes in-frame clones alone and lacks a portion of them. The sample lists about 980,000 clones; over 60% were seen once. Comments on this clone: As yet, its antigen is unknown.

The CDR3 has 18 residues. V dropped 2 bases and J dropped 0; count of bases not matched to a gene: 10. CDR1 is SQVTM and CDR2 is ANQGSEA in the germline V gene. The sequence came from a man aged 18-30 years in good health. Sample: memory CD4+ T cells sorted from blood. Subset specified: CD45RA-negative fraction. The rearrangement joins TRBV29-1 to TRBJ2-6; 7 positions match TRBD1. The CDR3 region is CSVEWAKGALSGANVLTF. The CDR3 coding sequence is TGCAGCGTTGAATGGGCTAAGGGGGCACTCTCTGGGGCCAACGTCCTGACTTTC.